This paragraph covers one T cell receptor beta chain sequence. This sample stems from a study of blood T cell repertoires in COVID-19. Looking at the study overall: Acute and convalescent COVID-19 samples came from the United States, Italy and Spain. The analysed material was cDNA or gDNA that came from T cells, B-cell-depleted T cells, or PBMCs.

Under the authors' procedure: Amplifying reference gene primers gave estimates of nucleated cell counts. Data came from immunoSEQ multiplex PCR; TCRdb stores just in-frame clones and leaves some out. That table gives V, J and clone size, and the DNA gave D and trimming. The table lists fewer than 300,000 clones, approximately 85% of them singletons. This CDR3 comprises 17 residues. Trimming removed 5 bases from V and 0 bases from J; junction bases left unmatched: 5. CDR1 and CDR2 from the germline V gene are MDHEN and SYDVKM. The TCR comes from a man in his fifties with active or convalescent COVID-19. The chain links TRBV28 to TRBJ2-1, with 12 bases fitting TRBD2. The sequenced material came from peripheral blood. In DNA, the CDR3 is TGTGCCAGCAGTGGACTAGCGGGATTGAGCTCCTACAATGAGCAGTTCTTC. It encodes CASSGLAGLSSYNEQFF. The full variable domain, completed using reference TRBV28 and TRBJ2-1, is DVKVTQSSRYLVKRTGEKVFLECVQDMDHENMFWYRQDPGLGLRLIYFSYDVKMKEKGDIPEGYSVSREKKERFSLILESASTNQTSMYLCASSGLAGLSSYNEQFFGPGTRLTVL.